The rows below give T cell receptor beta chains drawn from one sample of a study of long-term antiretroviral therapy in people with HIV. Here immunoSEQ multiplex PCR was the method, and the copy in TCRdb shows in-frame clones only, minus some. The sample has roughly 12,000 clones, 80% to 85% seen once. Specimen: unsorted PBMCs, collected 1.2 years after starting antiretroviral therapy. Every receptor here comes from a man aged 35 to 55 with HIV. CDR3s leave out the opening cysteine and the closing phenylalanine or tryptophan.

11	TRBV7-3	TRBJ2-2	ASSKLSVGELF
11	TRBV6-6	TRBJ2-2	ATVPSSPGELF
10	TRBV5-5	TRBJ2-1	ASSPGGNEQF
13	TRBV19	TRBJ1-2	ASSRADGAFYGYT
12	TRBV6-5	TRBJ2-7	ASSYTSGDYEQY
12	TRBV27	TRBJ1-6	ASSLGQGGSPLH
15	TRBV14	TRBJ2-6	ASSQILGFSGANVLT
16	TRBV11-1	TRBJ2-6	ASSVCDKADKAGQRPD
13	TRBV4-1	TRBJ1-4	ASSQGSGGNEKLF
14	TRBV5-4	TRBJ1-1	ASSLQGGRVNTEAF
14	TRBV30	TRBJ2-2	AWRLKGTSGTGELF
12	TRBV7-9	TRBJ1-1	ATGLDRGNTEAF
11	TRBV18	TRBJ1-2	ASSPTAIYGYT
13	TRBV13	TRBJ2-1	ASSLSTGGGDEQF
11	TRBV19	TRBJ2-5	ASSIVAQETQY
12	TRBV11-3	TRBJ2-5	ASSPGTGIETQY
16	TRBV14	TRBJ2-3	ASSQRLAGGLSTDTQY
14	TRBV7-9	TRBJ2-2	ASSPGTASNTGELF
13	TRBV14	TRBJ2-3	ASSHGQGTTDTQY
12	TRBV5-1	TRBJ1-4	ASSLGRGNEKLF
12	TRBV10-3	TRBJ2-3	AISDTISTDTQY
14	TRBV10-3	TRBJ1-6	AISESGHQDNSPLH
13	TRBV28	TRBJ1-2	ASSLSRALNYGYT
14	TRBV19	TRBJ2-1	ASRATRVSSYNEQF
11	TRBV5-1	TRBJ1-1	ASSLGRGTEAF
12	TRBV10-1	TRBJ1-1	ASSEGQGNTEAF
11	TRBV12-5	TRBJ2-5	ASGLMGEGTQY
12	TRBV28	TRBJ1-2	ASTSGGLNYGYT
11	TRBV7-9	TRBJ2-7	ASGPQTTYEQY
12	TRBV18	TRBJ2-5	ASSPQGAGETQY
12	TRBV5-1	TRBJ1-1	ASRPGGSGTEAF
12	TRBV19	TRBJ2-1	ASSLNPGGDEQF
12	TRBV6-5	TRBJ1-5	ASSDRTANQPQH
13	TRBV30	TRBJ2-7	AWTPGLRSSYEQY
15	TRBV5-5	TRBJ2-3	ASSPIVSGGDTDTQY
11	TRBV11-3	TRBJ2-2	ASSLVLSGELF
11	TRBV5-1	TRBJ1-1	ASSFRLYTEAF
15	TRBV21-1	TRBJ1-5	ASSHSGLGAGRQPQH
13	TRBV10-3	TRBJ2-2	AILDGPPLGGELF
10	TRBV5-6	TRBJ1-2	ASRLRSYGYT
12	TRBV5-6	TRBJ2-1	ASSRGTGYNEQF
12	TRBV7-9	TRBJ2-7	ASSLRGERYEQY
14	TRBV15	TRBJ1-3	ATSREGVGLGNTIY
13	TRBV19	TRBJ2-7	ASSIVSASGAEQY
11	TRBV6-5	TRBJ1-1	ASSPPMNTEAF
12	TRBV6-4	TRBJ1-2	ASSDGGGALGYT
14	TRBV27	TRBJ1-5	ASSLEAGTGVGAQH
14	TRBV4-3	TRBJ2-3	ASSQDSSGVTDTQY
13	TRBV14	TRBJ2-7	ASSLSGGGLYEQY
11	TRBV11-2	TRBJ2-7	ASSSDTSYEQY